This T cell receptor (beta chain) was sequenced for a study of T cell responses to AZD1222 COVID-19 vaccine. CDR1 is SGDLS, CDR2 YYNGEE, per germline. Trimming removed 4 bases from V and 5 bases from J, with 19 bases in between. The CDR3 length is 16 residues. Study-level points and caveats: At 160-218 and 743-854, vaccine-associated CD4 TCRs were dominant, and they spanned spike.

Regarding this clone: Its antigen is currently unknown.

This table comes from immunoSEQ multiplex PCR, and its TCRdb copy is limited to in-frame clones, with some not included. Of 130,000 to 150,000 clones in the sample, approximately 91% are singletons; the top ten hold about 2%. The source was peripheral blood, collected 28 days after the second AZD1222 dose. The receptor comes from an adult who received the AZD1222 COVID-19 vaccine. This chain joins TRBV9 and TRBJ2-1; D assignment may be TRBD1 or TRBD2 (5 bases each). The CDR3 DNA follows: TGTGCCAGCAGCCCAGATCCCGGGACCACAAACAATGAGCAGTTCTTC. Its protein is CASSPDPGTTNNEQFF.